The 4 T cell receptor beta chains presented below share a single source sample, sequenced in a study of shared clonotypes between healthy human individuals. Data came from immunoSEQ multiplex PCR; TCRdb stores just in-frame clones and leaves some out. The top ten clones hold less than 0.06% of a sample with approximately 500,000 clones, approximately 95% of them seen once. Sequencing was carried out using naive CD4+ T cells sorted from blood. Subset indicated: CD45RA+ positively selected. These TCRs come from a woman aged 25-40 years in good health.

V and J are TRBV2 and TRBJ2-6; 9 bases align to TRBD1. The J segment lost 4 bases and the V segment lost 6 bases, leaving 10 bases of the junction unmatched. This CDR3 region has 17 residues. Per germline, CDR1 SNHLY and CDR2 FYNNEI. CDR3 in DNA: TGTGCCAGCAGCCCGGGACAGGGAAGGAGAGGGGCCAACGTCCTGACTTTC. The encoded protein is CASSPGQGRRGANVLTF. Full variable domain (rest looked up from reference TRBV2 and TRBJ2-6): EPEVTQTPSHQVTQMGQEVILRCVPISNHLYFYWYRQILGQKVEFLVSFYNNEISEKSEIFDDQFSVERPDGSNFTLKIRSTKLEDSAMYFCASSPGQGRRGANVLTFGAGSRLTVL.

The chain carries TRBV9 and TRBJ2-2, with a possible D match to TRBD2 (6 bases). Germline V gene lookup returns CDR1 SGDLS and CDR2 YYNGEE. V shed 1 base and J shed 6 bases, with 22 bases lying between them. The CDR3 is 18 residues long. The CDR3 sequence: CASSVTFELAFGPGELFF. DNA for the CDR3: TGTGCCAGCAGCGTAACTTTCGAGCTAGCGTTTGGCCCCGGGGAGCTGTTTTTT.

A single count supports this clone. The chain combines TRBV5-5 with TRBJ2-7, with 10 bases lining up with TRBD2. The length of the CDR3 is 15 residues. V was clipped by 0 bases and J by 3 bases; unmatched bases: 3. Germline CDR1 reads SGHKS; CDR2 reads YYEKEE (reference sequence). The CDR3 DNA is TGTGCCAGCAGCTTGGCCCCTAGCGGGAGCTACGAGCAGTACTTC. Amino acids: CASSLAPSGSYEQYF.

This clone came up once. The chain employs TRBV18 and TRBJ2-7; D ambiguous. The CDR3 runs to 15 residues. Germline CDR1 and CDR2: KGHSH and LQKENI. V lost 4 bases to trimming and J lost 2 bases, with 15 bases between them. In DNA, the CDR3 is TGTGCCAGCTCACGCGATGGGTTGTTGGCCTACGAGCAGTACTTC. Residues: CASSRDGLLAYEQYF.